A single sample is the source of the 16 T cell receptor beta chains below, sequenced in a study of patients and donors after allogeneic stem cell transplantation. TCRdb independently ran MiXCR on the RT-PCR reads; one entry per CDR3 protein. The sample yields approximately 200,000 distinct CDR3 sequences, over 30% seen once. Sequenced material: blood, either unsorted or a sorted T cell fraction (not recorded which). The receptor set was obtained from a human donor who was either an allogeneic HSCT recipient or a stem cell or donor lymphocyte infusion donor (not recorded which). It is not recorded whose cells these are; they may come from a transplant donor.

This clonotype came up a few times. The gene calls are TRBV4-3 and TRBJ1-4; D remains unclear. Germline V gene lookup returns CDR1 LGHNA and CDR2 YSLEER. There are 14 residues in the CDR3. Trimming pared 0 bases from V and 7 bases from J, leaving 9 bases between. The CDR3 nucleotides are TGCGCCAGCAGCCAAGATGAAGGCGGTGAAAAACTGTTTTTT. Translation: CASSQDEGGEKLFF.

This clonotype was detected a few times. For the CDR3, the DNA is TGCAGTGCTAGTTCCGGGGCGAAGCCAGATACGCAGTATTTT. Its protein product is CSASSGAKPDTQYF. V gene TRBV20-1 combines with J gene TRBJ2-3, with D tentatively TRBD1 or TRBD2 (5 bases each). V lost 3 bases and J 4 bases, leaving 14 bases between the germline ends. In germline, CDR1 is DFQATT, CDR2 SNEGSKA (reference sequence). There are 14 residues in the CDR3.

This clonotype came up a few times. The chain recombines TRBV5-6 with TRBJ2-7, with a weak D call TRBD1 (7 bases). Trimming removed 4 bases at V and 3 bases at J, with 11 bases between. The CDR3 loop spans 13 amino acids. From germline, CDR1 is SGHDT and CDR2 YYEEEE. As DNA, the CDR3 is TGTGCCAGCAGCGCGGGGACAGTCTACGAGCAGTACTTC. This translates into CASSAGTVYEQYF.

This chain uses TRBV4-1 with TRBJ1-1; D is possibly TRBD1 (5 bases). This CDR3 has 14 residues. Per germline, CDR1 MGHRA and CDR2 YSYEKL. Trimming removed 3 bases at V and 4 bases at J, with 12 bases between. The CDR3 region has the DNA TGCGCCAGCAGCCAGGTCCGGGGGGGCACTGAAGCTTTCTTT. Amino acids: CASSQVRGGTEAFF.

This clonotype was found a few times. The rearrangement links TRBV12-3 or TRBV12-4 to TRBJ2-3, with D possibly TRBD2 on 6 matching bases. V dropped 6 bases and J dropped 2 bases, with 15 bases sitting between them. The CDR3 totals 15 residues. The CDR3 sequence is CASRSFGGATDTQYF. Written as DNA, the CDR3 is TGTGCCAGCAGATCCTTTGGCGGGGCCACAGATACGCAGTATTTT.

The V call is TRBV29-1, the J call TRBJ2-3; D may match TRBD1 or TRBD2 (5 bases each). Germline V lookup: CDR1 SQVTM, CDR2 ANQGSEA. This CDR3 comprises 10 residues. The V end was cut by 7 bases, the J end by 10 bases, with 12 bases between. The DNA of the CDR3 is TGCAGCGGATGGGACGAAGCGCAGTATTTT. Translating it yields CSGWDEAQYF.

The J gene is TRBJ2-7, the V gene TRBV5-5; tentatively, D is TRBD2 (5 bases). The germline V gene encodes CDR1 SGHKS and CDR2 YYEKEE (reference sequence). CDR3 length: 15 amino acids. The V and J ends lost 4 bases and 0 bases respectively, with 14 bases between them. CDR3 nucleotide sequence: TGTGCCAGCAGCCCCGAGCTAGCAGGCTCCTACGAGCAGTACTTC. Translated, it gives CASSPELAGSYEQYF.

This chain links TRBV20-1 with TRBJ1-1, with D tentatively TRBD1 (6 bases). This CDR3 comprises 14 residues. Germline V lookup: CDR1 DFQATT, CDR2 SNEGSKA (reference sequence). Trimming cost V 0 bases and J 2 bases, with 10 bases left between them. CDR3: CSAREDSENTEAFF. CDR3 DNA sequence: TGCAGTGCTAGAGAGGACAGTGAAAACACTGAAGCTTTCTTT.

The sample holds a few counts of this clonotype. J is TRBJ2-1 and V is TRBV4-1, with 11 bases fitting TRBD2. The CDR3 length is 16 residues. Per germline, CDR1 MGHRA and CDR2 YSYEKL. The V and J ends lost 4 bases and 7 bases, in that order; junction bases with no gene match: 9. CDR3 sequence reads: CASSRLSGGAPNEQFF. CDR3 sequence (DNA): TGCGCCAGCAGCCGGCTTAGCGGGGGGGCCCCAAATGAGCAGTTCTTC.

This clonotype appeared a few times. The CDR3 loop is CASSLGSRPNQPQHF. In DNA form, the CDR3 reads TGTGCCAGCAGCTTAGGATCCCGTCCCAATCAGCCCCAGCATTTT. The chain has TRBV7-2 and TRBJ1-5; D is undetermined. CDR1 is SGHTA and CDR2 is FQGNSA in the germline V gene. Trimming stripped 1 base from V and 3 bases from J, with 10 bases between. The CDR3 loop spans 15 amino acids.

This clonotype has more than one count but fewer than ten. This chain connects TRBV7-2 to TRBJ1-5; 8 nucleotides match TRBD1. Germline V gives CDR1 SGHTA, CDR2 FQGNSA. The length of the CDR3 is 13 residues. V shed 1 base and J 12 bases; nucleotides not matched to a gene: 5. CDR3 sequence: CASSLELGTGQHF. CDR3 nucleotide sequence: TGTGCCAGCAGCTTAGAATTAGGGACAGGCCAGCATTTT.

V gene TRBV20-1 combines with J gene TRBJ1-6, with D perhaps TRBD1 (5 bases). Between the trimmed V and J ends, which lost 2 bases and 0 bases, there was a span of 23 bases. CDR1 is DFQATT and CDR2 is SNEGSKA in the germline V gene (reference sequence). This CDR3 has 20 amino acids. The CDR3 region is CSARRGLTDSLSSYNSPLHF. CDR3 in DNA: TGCAGTGCTAGACGAGGGCTGACTGACAGTTTGAGCTCCTATAATTCACCCCTCCACTTT.

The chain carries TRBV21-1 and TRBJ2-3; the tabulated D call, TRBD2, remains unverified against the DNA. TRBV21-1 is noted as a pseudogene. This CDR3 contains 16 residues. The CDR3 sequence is CASSKAREPSTDTQYF. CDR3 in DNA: TGTGCCAGCAGCAAAGCTAGGGAGCCTAGCACAGATACGCAGTATTTT.

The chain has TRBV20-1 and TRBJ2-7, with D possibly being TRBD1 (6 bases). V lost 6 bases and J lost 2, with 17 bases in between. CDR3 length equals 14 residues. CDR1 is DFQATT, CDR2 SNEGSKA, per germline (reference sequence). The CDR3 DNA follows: TGCAGTGCGACTAACAGGGAGAGCACCTACGAGCAGTACTTC. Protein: CSATNRESTYEQYF.

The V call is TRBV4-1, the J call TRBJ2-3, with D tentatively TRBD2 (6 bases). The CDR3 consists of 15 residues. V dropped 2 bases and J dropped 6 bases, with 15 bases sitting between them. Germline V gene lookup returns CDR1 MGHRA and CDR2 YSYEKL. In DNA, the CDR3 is TGCGCCAGCAGCCAACCACAGGCGGGGTTGGATACGCAGTATTTT. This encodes CASSQPQAGLDTQYF.

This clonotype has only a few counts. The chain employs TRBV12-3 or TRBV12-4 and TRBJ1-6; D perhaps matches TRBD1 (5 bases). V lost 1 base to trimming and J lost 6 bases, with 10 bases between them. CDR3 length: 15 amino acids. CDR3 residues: CASSLGLTVNSPLHF. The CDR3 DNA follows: TGTGCCAGCAGTTTAGGCTTGACAGTTAATTCACCCCTCCACTTT.